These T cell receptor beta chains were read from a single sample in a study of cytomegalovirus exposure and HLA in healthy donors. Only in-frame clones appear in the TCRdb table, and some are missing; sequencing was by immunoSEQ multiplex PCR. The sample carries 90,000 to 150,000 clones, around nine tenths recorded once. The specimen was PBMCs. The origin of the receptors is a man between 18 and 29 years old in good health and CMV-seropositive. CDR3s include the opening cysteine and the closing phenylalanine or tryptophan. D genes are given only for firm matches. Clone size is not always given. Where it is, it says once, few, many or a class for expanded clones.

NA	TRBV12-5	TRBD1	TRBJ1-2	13	CAGVTGANYGYTF	TGTGCTGGGGTGACAGGGGCCAACTATGGCTACACCTTC
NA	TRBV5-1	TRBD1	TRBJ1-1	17	CASSLLAAQGASTEAFF	TGCGCCAGCAGCTTACTCGCCGCGCAGGGGGCAAGCACTGAAGCTTTCTTT
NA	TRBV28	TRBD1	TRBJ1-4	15	CASRTPGGPNEKLFF	TGTGCCAGCAGAACCCCAGGGGGCCCTAATGAAAAACTGTTTTTT
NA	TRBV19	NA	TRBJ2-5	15	CASRGGPTGAGTQYF	TGTGCCAGTCGTGGCGGGCCAACCGGCGCGGGGACCCAGTACTTC
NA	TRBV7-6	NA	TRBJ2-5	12	CASSPLSEAQYF	TGTGCCAGCAGCCCCCTGTCGGAGGCCCAGTACTTC
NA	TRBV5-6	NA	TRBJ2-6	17	CASNGQSPFSGANVLTF	TGTGCCAGCAACGGACAGAGTCCTTTCTCTGGGGCCAACGTCCTGACTTTC
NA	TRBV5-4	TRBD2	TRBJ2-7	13	CASSPGGQYEQYF	TGTGCCAGCAGCCCGGGAGGTCAGTACGAGCAGTACTTC
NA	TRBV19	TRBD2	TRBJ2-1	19	CASSMAKAGGLLFNNEQFF	TGTGCCAGTAGTATGGCAAAGGCGGGGGGACTACTATTTAACAATGAGCAGTTCTTC
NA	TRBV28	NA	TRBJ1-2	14	CASKSQNRVGGYTF	TGTGCCAGCAAGTCCCAAAACAGGGTTGGCGGCTACACCTTC
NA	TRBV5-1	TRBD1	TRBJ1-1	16	CASSPDRAYGHTEAFF	TGCGCCAGCAGCCCCGACAGGGCCTACGGACACACTGAAGCTTTCTTT
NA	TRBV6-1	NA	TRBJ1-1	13	CASSSQGGYEAFF	TGTGCCAGCAGTTCCCAAGGGGGATATGAAGCTTTCTTT
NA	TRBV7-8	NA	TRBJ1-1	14	CASSLAKRISEAFF	TGTGCCAGCAGCTTAGCGAAGAGAATTTCTGAAGCTTTCTTT
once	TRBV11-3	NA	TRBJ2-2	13	CASSLRGNGELFF	TGTGCCAGCAGCTTAAGGGGTAACGGGGAGCTGTTTTTT
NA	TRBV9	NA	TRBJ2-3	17	CASSVEVSTGRTDTQYF	TGTGCCAGCAGCGTAGAGGTTAGTACAGGGAGAACAGATACGCAGTATTTT
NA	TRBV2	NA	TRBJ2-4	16	CASRARGLSFENIQYF	TGTGCCAGCAGGGCACGGGGGTTGAGTTTCGAAAACATTCAGTACTTC
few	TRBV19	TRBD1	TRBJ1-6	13	CASSRDSNSPLHF	TGTGCCAGTAGTAGGGACAGTAATTCACCCCTCCACTTT
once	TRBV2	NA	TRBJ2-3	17	CASRGPEKVTLTDTQYF	TGTGCCAGCAGGGGGCCAGAGAAGGTTACGCTCACAGATACGCAGTATTTT
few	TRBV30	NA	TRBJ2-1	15	CAWTRPGGQYNEQFF	TGTGCCTGGACTCGCCCCGGGGGGCAATACAATGAGCAGTTCTTC
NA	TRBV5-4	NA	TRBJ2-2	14	CASSLYPSTGELFF	TGTGCCAGCAGCTTGTATCCGTCTACCGGGGAGCTGTTTTTT